The 15 T cell receptor beta chains in this list originate from one sample, sequenced in a study of blood T cell repertoires in COVID-19 (dated by TCRdb to the early 2020s). Libraries came from the immunoSEQ multiplex PCR assay. TCRdb took over this immuneACCESS table, retaining in-frame rearrangements with V and J assigned. Such tables are incomplete; in checked studies, under half of the missing clones stem from an unresolved V gene, and the remainder is unexplained. In all, the sample holds more than 90,000 clones, and approximately 78% of those were seen once. Roughly 8.2% of the sample lies in the top ten. Sequencing input: peripheral blood. Source of these receptors: a man aged 70-80 years with acute or convalescent COVID-19.

This clone was recorded a few times. V usage is TRBV5-1 and J usage is TRBJ2-7, with 9 bases fitting TRBD2. The CDR3 is made up of 14 amino acids. The V and J ends lost 1 base and 1 base, in that order; junction bases with no gene match: 0. Germline V gene data show CDR1 as SGHRS and CDR2 as YFSETQ. The CDR3 sequence: CASSLTSGSYEQYF. CDR3 sequence (DNA): TGCGCCAGCAGCTTGACTAGCGGGTCCTACGAGCAGTACTTC.

This rearrangement joins TRBV2 to TRBJ2-7; D perhaps matches TRBD1 (5 bases). The V and J ends lost 7 bases and 5 bases respectively, with 15 bases between them. The CDR3 covers 13 residues. Germline loops: CDR1 SNHLY, CDR2 FYNNEI. CDR3 nucleotide sequence: TGTGCCAGCACCAATCAGGGTTTCGACGAGCAGTACTTC. Translating gives CASTNQGFDEQYF.

V and J are TRBV19 and TRBJ2-3; 10 bases are a match to TRBD1. The germline V gene has CDR1 LNHDA and CDR2 SQIVND (reference sequence). V lost 7 bases to trimming and J lost 4 bases; unmatched junction nucleotides: 11. The length of the CDR3 is 16 residues. The CDR3 reads CASNPTGGYGADTQYF. CDR3 nucleotide sequence: TGTGCCAGTAACCCGACAGGGGGCTATGGTGCAGATACGCAGTATTTT.

V is TRBV27 and J is TRBJ1-4; 7 nucleotides match TRBD1. Germline CDR1 is MNHEY and CDR2 is SMNVEV (reference sequence). V gave up 6 bases and J gave up 5 bases; unmatched junction bases: 12. The CDR3 contains 16 residues. DNA of the CDR3: TGTGCCAGCAGGAATCGAGGGGACAGAAAGAATGAAAAACTGTTTTTT. Protein product: CASRNRGDRKNEKLFF.

V gene TRBV10-1 combines with J gene TRBJ2-7, with a weak D call TRBD2 (5 bases). There are 15 residues in the CDR3. Germline values: CDR1 WNHNN, CDR2 SYGVQD (reference sequence). V gave up 3 bases and J gave up 3 bases, with 15 bases separating them. The CDR3: CASSEAGGSFYEQYF. The DNA for the CDR3 is TGCGCCAGCAGTGAAGCCGGCGGGTCTTTCTACGAGCAGTACTTC.

This clone showed up just once. V and J are TRBV19 and TRBJ2-6; 9 positions match TRBD2. CDR3 size: 19 residues. V was clipped by 0 bases and J by 0 bases; unmatched bases: 6. Germline V CDR1 and CDR2: LNHDA, SQIVND (reference sequence). DNA of the CDR3: TGTGCCAGTAGTATAGACGGAGCGGGAGGTTTCTCTGGGGCCAACGTCCTGACTTTC. Amino acid sequence: CASSIDGAGGFSGANVLTF.

The chain has TRBV7-8 and TRBJ1-2; TRBD1 matches at 7 bases. The CDR3 contains 14 residues. Trimming at V came to 5 bases and at J to 2 bases, leaving 5 bases not matched to a gene. The germline CDR1 and CDR2 sequences are SGHVS and FQNEAQ. In nucleotides, the CDR3 is TGTGCCAGCAGCGGCCTGACAGGGAACTATGGCTACACCTTC. It codes for CASSGLTGNYGYTF.

The count of this clone is one. The chain employs TRBV25-1 and TRBJ2-2; D may be TRBD2 (5 bases). V lost 6 bases and J lost 5, with 10 bases in between. The CDR3 is 13 amino acids. Germline V gene sequence: CDR1 MGHDK, CDR2 SYGVNS. CDR3 residues: CASSGIATGELFF. Written as DNA, the CDR3 is TGTGCCAGCAGCGGGATAGCGACCGGGGAGCTGTTTTTT.

This chain connects TRBV7-9 to TRBJ2-7; 16 bases map to TRBD2. The germline CDR1 and CDR2 sequences are SEHNR and FQNEAQ (reference sequence). The length of the CDR3 is 14 residues. J was trimmed by 11 bases and V by 5 bases; bases with no gene match: 6. The chain's CDR3 is CASSMGLAGGPEYF. The CDR3 DNA follows: TGTGCCAGCAGCATGGGACTAGCGGGAGGGCCCGAGTACTTC.

The gene calls are TRBV4-1 and TRBJ1-6; perhaps TRBD1 as D (6 bases). CDR1 and CDR2 (germline): MGHRA, YSYEKL. The ends were cut back, 2 bases at V and 9 bases at J, with 17 bases in the middle. The CDR3 is 16 amino acids. CDR3 nucleotides: TGCGCCAGCAGCCAATGGGGTCTTACAGGGCGTTCACCCCTCCACTTT. As protein: CASSQWGLTGRSPLHF.

The chain joins TRBV6-5 to TRBJ2-7; D is perhaps TRBD2 (5 bases). V gave up 2 bases and J gave up 6 bases, with 8 bases separating them. This CDR3 is built from 12 residues. CDR1 is MNHEY and CDR2 is SVGAGI in the germline V gene. Written as DNA, the CDR3 is TGTGCCAGCAGTTACCGGGGTGGCGAGCAGTACTTC. It specifies CASSYRGGEQYF.

This clone was found once. The chain is built from TRBV3-1 (or the pseudogene TRBV3-2) and TRBJ1-3; D gene ambiguous. This CDR3 region has 12 residues. Trimming stripped 3 bases from V and 5 bases from J, with 5 bases between. CDR1 and CDR2 from the germline V gene are LGHDT and YNNKEL (reference sequence). The CDR3 region has the DNA TGTGCCAGCAGCCACGCGAGAAACACCATATATTTT. This encodes CASSHARNTIYF.

The V and J genes are TRBV10-3 and TRBJ2-2; 11 bases map to TRBD1. From germline, CDR1 is ENHRY and CDR2 SYGVKD. The CDR3 runs to 17 residues. With 10 bases clipped from V and 2 bases from J, the junction kept 12 bases outside the gene matches. DNA for the CDR3: TGTGCCACCACCGGGACAGGGGGTAGAATAAACACCGGGGAGCTGTTTTTT. Translated: CATTGTGGRINTGELFF.

The chain couples TRBV5-4 to TRBJ2-6, with TRBD1 as a possible D gene (5 bases). Trimming removed 6 bases at V and 0 bases at J, with 13 bases between. CDR3 size: 16 residues. CDR1 is SGHNT, CDR2 YYREEE, per germline (reference sequence). The CDR3 DNA follows: TGTGCCAGCAACCAGGACACCTACTCTGGGGCCAACGTCCTGACTTTC. As protein: CASNQDTYSGANVLTF.

The J gene is TRBJ1-1, the V gene TRBV2, with a tentative D call TRBD1 (6 bases). Germline CDR1 SNHLY, CDR2 FYNNEI. V lost 5 bases to trimming and J lost 6 bases, with 16 bases between them. The CDR3 covers 14 residues. The CDR3 bases are TGTGCCAGCAGTCCAGGGGAGGGGTACTCTGAAGCTTTCTTT. Encoded protein: CASSPGEGYSEAFF. The variable domain in full, with the rest retrieved from reference TRBV2 and TRBJ1-1, is EPEVTQTPSHQVTQMGQEVILRCVPISNHLYFYWYRQILGQKVEFLVSFYNNEISEKSEIFDDQFSVERPDGSNFTLKIRSTKLEDSAMYFCASSPGEGYSEAFFGQGTRLTVV.